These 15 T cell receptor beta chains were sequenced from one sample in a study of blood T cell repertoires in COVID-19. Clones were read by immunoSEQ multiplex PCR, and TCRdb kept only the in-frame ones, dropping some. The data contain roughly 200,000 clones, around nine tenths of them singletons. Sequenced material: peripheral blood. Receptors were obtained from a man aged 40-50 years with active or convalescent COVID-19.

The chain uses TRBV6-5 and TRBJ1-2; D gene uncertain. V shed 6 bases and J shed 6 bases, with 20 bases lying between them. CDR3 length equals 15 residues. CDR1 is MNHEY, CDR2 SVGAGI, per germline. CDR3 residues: CASRQDDVAGDGYTF. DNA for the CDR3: TGTGCCAGCAGGCAAGATGATGTGGCCGGGGATGGCTACACCTTC.

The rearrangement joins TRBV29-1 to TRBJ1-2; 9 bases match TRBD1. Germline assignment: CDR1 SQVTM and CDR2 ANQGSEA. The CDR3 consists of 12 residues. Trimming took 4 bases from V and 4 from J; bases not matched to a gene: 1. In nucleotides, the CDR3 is TGCAGCGTTGCGACAGGGGGCTATGGCTACACCTTC. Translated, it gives CSVATGGYGYTF. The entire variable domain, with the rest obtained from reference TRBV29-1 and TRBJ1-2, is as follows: SAVISQKPSRDICQRGTSLTIQCQVDSQVTMMFWYRQQPGQSLTLIATANQGSEATYESGFVIDKFPISRPNLTFSTLTVSNMSPEDSSIYLCSVATGGYGYTFGSGTRLTVV.

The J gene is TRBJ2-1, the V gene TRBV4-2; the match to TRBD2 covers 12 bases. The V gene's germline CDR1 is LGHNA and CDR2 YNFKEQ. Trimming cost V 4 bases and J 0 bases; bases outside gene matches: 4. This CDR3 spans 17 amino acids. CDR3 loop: CASSPRLAGASYNEQFF. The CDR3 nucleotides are TGTGCCAGCAGCCCGCGACTAGCGGGGGCCTCCTACAATGAGCAGTTCTTC.

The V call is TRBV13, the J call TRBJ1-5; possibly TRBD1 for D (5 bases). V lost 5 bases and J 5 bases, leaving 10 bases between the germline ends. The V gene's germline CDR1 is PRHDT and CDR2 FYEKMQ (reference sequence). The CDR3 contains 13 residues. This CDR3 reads CASSQGSDQPQHF. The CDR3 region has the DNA TGTGCCAGCAGCCAGGGCAGTGATCAGCCCCAGCATTTT.

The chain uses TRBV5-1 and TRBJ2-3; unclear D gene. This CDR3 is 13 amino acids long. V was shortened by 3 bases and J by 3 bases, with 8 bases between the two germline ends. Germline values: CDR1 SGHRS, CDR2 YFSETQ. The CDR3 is CASSSQITDTQYF. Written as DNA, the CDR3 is TGCGCCAGCAGCTCACAGATTACAGATACGCAGTATTTT. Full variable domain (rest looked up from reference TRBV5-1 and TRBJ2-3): KAGVTQTPRYLIKTRGQQVTLSCSPISGHRSVSWYQQTPGQGLQFLFEYFSETQRNKGNFPGRFSGRQFSNSRSEMNVSTLELGDSALYLCASSSQITDTQYFGPGTRLTVL.

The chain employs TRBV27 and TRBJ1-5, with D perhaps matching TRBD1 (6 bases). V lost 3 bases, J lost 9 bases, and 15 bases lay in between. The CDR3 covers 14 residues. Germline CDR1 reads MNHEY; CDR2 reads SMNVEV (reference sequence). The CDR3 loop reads CASSFSGAIWPQHF. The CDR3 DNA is TGTGCCAGCAGTTTTTCAGGGGCGATTTGGCCCCAGCATTTT.

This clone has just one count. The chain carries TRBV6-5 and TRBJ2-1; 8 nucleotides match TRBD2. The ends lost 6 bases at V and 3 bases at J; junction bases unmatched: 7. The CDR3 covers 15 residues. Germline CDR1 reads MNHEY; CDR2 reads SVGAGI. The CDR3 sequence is CASSRSGKVYNEQFF. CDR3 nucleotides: TGTGCCAGCAGCCGTAGCGGGAAGGTCTACAATGAGCAGTTCTTC.

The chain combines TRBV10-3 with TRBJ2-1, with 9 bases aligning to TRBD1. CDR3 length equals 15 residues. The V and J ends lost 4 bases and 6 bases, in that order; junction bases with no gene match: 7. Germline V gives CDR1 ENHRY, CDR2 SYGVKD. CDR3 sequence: CAISGPGQGFNEQFF. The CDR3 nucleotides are TGTGCCATCAGTGGGCCGGGACAGGGATTCAATGAGCAGTTCTTC.

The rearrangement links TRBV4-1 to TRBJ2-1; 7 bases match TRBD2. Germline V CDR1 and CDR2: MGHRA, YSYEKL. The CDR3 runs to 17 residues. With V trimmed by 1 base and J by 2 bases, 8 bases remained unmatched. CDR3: CASSQVTSPNAYNEQFF. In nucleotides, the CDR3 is TGCGCCAGCAGCCAAGTGACTAGCCCCAACGCCTACAATGAGCAGTTCTTC.

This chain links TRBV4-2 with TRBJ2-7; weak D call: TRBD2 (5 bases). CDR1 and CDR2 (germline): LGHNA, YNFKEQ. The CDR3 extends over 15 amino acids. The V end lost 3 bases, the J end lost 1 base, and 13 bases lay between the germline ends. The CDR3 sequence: CASSQRAYGSYEQYF. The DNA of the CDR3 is TGTGCCAGCAGCCAGAGGGCTTACGGATCCTACGAGCAGTACTTC.

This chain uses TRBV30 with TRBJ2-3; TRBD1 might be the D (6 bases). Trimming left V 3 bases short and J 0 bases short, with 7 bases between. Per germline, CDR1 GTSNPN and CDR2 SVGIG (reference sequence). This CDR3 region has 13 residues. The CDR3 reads CAWRQGSTDTQYF. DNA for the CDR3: TGTGCCTGGAGACAGGGCAGCACAGATACGCAGTATTTT.

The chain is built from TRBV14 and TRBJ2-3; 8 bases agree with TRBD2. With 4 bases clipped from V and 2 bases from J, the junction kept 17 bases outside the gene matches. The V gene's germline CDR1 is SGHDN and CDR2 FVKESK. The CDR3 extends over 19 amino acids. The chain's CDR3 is CASSRRNFGLAELTDTQYF. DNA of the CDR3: TGTGCCAGCAGCCGACGGAACTTCGGACTAGCCGAGCTCACAGATACGCAGTATTTT. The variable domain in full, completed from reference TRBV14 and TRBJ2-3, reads EAGVTQFPSHSVIEKGQTVTLRCDPISGHDNLYWYRRVMGKEIKFLLHFVKESKQDESGMPNNRFLAERTGGTYSTLKVQPAELEDSGVYFCASSRRNFGLAELTDTQYFGPGTRLTVL.

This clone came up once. The chain's CDR3 is CASSVGQESLYNSPLHF. The CDR3 nucleotides are TGTGCCAGCAGTGTCGGTCAGGAAAGTCTTTATAATTCACCCCTCCACTTT. The rearrangement links TRBV2 to TRBJ1-6; D is unresolved. The germline V gene encodes CDR1 SNHLY and CDR2 FYNNEI. This CDR3 spans 17 amino acids. The germline V and J ends were trimmed by 4 bases and 4 bases, with 17 bases remaining between them.

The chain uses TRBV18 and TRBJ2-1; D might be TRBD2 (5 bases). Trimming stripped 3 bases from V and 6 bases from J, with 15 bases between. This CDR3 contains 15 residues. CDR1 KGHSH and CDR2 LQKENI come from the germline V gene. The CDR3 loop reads CASSPDKLGLNEQFF. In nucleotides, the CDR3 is TGTGCCAGCTCACCCGACAAACTAGGACTCAATGAGCAGTTCTTC.

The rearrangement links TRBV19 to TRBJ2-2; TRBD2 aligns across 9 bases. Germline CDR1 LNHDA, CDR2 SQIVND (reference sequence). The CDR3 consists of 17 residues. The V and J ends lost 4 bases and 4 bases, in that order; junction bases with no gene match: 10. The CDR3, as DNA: TGTGCCAGTAGTACCACATGGACTAGCGCTTCCACCGGGGAGCTGTTTTTT. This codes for CASSTTWTSASTGELFF.